A selection of T cell receptor beta chains follows, all from one sample in a study of T cell responses to AZD1222 COVID-19 vaccine. The repertoire was sequenced with immunoSEQ multiplex PCR; TCRdb's copy has only in-frame clones and lacks some. This sample carries more than 90,000 clones, less than 90% of them seen once, and the ten largest clones take about 17%. Material: peripheral blood, obtained on day 0 of AZD1222 vaccination. The receptors here all came from an adult in good health. Both conserved end residues are part of each CDR3. The D gene is left open where the match is weak. A clone size is listed for some rows: how often the clone was seen (once, few, many), or a class if it is expanded.

j_gene: TRBJ2-7
v_gene: TRBV14
abundance: NA
d_gene: NA
CDR3aa: CASSWDSYEQYF
CDR3nt: TGTGCCAGCAGCTGGGACTCCTACGAGCAGTACTTC

j_gene: TRBJ2-1
v_gene: TRBV5-8
abundance: NA
d_gene: NA
CDR3aa: CASSLLALTGDEQFF
CDR3nt: TGTGCCAGCAGCTTGCTTGCGTTAACGGGGGATGAGCAGTTCTTC

j_gene: TRBJ2-1
v_gene: TRBV27
abundance: NA
d_gene: TRBD2
CDR3aa: CASSYSSGTYNEQFF
CDR3nt: TGTGCCAGCAGTTACTCTAGCGGGACTTACAATGAGCAGTTCTTC

j_gene: TRBJ1-1
v_gene: TRBV7-6
abundance: NA
d_gene: NA
CDR3aa: CASSLVPHNTEAFF
CDR3nt: TGTGCCAGCAGCTTAGTCCCCCATAACACTGAAGCTTTCTTT

j_gene: TRBJ1-1
v_gene: TRBV9
abundance: NA
d_gene: NA
CDR3aa: CASSVGATEAFF
CDR3nt: TGTGCCAGCAGCGTAGGGGCCACTGAAGCTTTCTTT

j_gene: TRBJ2-7
v_gene: TRBV5-1
abundance: NA
d_gene: NA
CDR3aa: CASSTPGNRMWYF
CDR3nt: TGCGCCAGCAGCACCCCGGGAAACCGAATGTGGTACTTC

j_gene: TRBJ1-5
v_gene: TRBV4-1
abundance: NA
d_gene: NA
CDR3aa: CASSQDAIGTRWNQPQHF
CDR3nt: TGCGCCAGCAGCCAAGATGCTATCGGGACCCGGTGGAATCAGCCCCAGCATTTT

j_gene: TRBJ1-3
v_gene: TRBV19
abundance: NA
d_gene: NA
CDR3aa: CASDTGSSGNTIYF
CDR3nt: TGTGCCAGTGACACAGGGAGCTCTGGAAACACCATATATTTT

j_gene: TRBJ1-3
v_gene: TRBV7-8
abundance: NA
d_gene: NA
CDR3aa: CASSLGRTGNTIYF
CDR3nt: TGTGCCAGCAGCTTAGGCAGGACTGGAAACACCATATATTTT

j_gene: TRBJ1-1
v_gene: TRBV5-4
abundance: NA
d_gene: NA
CDR3aa: CASSVGGRGATEAFF
CDR3nt: TGTGCCAGCAGCGTAGGGGGTCGGGGGGCCACTGAAGCTTTCTTT

j_gene: TRBJ2-1
v_gene: TRBV29-1
abundance: once
d_gene: NA
CDR3aa: CSVYGLGGNEQFF
CDR3nt: TGCAGCGTGTATGGCCTAGGGGGCAATGAGCAGTTCTTC

j_gene: TRBJ1-5
v_gene: TRBV30
abundance: NA
d_gene: NA
CDR3aa: CAWSPDSNQPQHF
CDR3nt: TGTGCCTGGAGCCCGGACAGCAATCAGCCCCAGCATTTT

j_gene: TRBJ2-2
v_gene: TRBV19
abundance: NA
d_gene: NA
CDR3aa: CASSKALARTTGELFF
CDR3nt: TGTGCCAGTAGTAAAGCGTTAGCCCGGACCACCGGGGAGCTGTTTTTT

j_gene: TRBJ1-5
v_gene: TRBV21-1
abundance: NA
d_gene: NA
CDR3aa: CASSKGENSSNQPQHF
CDR3nt: TGTGCCAGCAGCAAAGGTGAGAACAGTAGCAATCAGCCCCAGCATTTT

j_gene: TRBJ1-4
v_gene: TRBV21-1
abundance: NA
d_gene: NA
CDR3aa: CASSSPEKLFF
CDR3nt: TGTGCCAGCAGCAGTCCCGAAAAACTGTTTTTT

j_gene: TRBJ2-5
v_gene: TRBV5-1
abundance: NA
d_gene: TRBD2
CDR3aa: CASSFQGLAGAQETQYF
CDR3nt: TGCGCCAGCAGCTTCCAAGGACTAGCGGGAGCCCAAGAGACCCAGTACTTC

j_gene: TRBJ1-6
v_gene: TRBV5-1
abundance: NA
d_gene: TRBD1
CDR3aa: CASSGGQGLNSPLHF
CDR3nt: TGCGCCAGCAGCGGCGGACAGGGTTTGAATTCACCCCTCCACTTT

j_gene: TRBJ2-7
v_gene: TRBV5-1
abundance: NA
d_gene: NA
CDR3aa: CASSPGTPTYEQYF
CDR3nt: TGCGCCAGCAGCCCCGGGACTCCTACCTACGAGCAGTACTTC

j_gene: TRBJ2-2
v_gene: TRBV28
abundance: NA
d_gene: NA
CDR3aa: CASINRVTGELFF
CDR3nt: TGTGCCAGCATAAACAGGGTCACCGGGGAGCTGTTTTTT

j_gene: TRBJ1-6
v_gene: TRBV18
abundance: NA
d_gene: NA
CDR3aa: CASSPQSISNSPLHF
CDR3nt: TGTGCCAGCTCACCTCAATCGATTTCTAATTCACCCCTCCACTTT

j_gene: TRBJ1-2
v_gene: TRBV29-1
abundance: NA
d_gene: NA
CDR3aa: CSVPGQPEGGYTF
CDR3nt: TGCAGCGTTCCGGGACAACCAGAGGGTGGCTACACCTTC

j_gene: TRBJ1-4
v_gene: TRBV18
abundance: few
d_gene: NA
CDR3aa: CASSPGGEKLFF
CDR3nt: TGTGCCAGCTCACCGGGGGGCGAAAAACTGTTTTTT

j_gene: TRBJ1-2
v_gene: TRBV28
abundance: NA
d_gene: NA
CDR3aa: CASSGDGYGYTF
CDR3nt: TGTGCCAGCTCCGGGGACGGCTATGGCTACACCTTC

j_gene: TRBJ2-1
v_gene: TRBV4-1
abundance: NA
d_gene: TRBD1
CDR3aa: CASSPPDRGLSHEQFF
CDR3nt: TGCGCCAGCAGCCCCCCAGACAGGGGGCTCTCTCATGAGCAGTTCTTC

j_gene: TRBJ2-5
v_gene: TRBV5-1
abundance: NA
d_gene: NA
CDR3aa: CASTLKETQYF
CDR3nt: TGCGCCAGCACACTAAAAGAGACCCAGTACTTC

j_gene: TRBJ1-4
v_gene: TRBV4-2
abundance: NA
d_gene: NA
CDR3aa: CASSQWRGGRTNEKLFF
CDR3nt: TGTGCCAGCAGCCAATGGCGTGGGGGACGCACTAATGAAAAACTGTTTTTT

j_gene: TRBJ2-7
v_gene: TRBV18
abundance: once
d_gene: NA
CDR3aa: CASSPQKGEGEQYF
CDR3nt: TGTGCCAGCTCACCACAGAAGGGGGAAGGGGAGCAGTACTTC